The clone carrying this T cell receptor beta chain was recorded a few times. These data are taken from a study of regulatory T cells in long-lasting Graves disease. The CDR3 is 14 amino acids. V trimming: 5 bases; J trimming: 4 bases; junction bases outside the gene matches: 5. The V gene's germline CDR1 is LNHDA and CDR2 SQIVND (reference sequence). In building TCR beta libraries, iRepertoire HTBI primers were used together with Arm-PCR of CDR3 regions. TCRdb independently ran MiXCR on the multiplex PCR reads; one entry per CDR3 protein. The sample has approximately 490,000 distinct CDR3 sequences; about 17% are singletons. The time point was: newly diagnosed GD, antithyroid drugs for less than 3 months. RNA isolated from PBMCs was used to make the TCR library. The same specimen was also included in a second study, on T cells in Graves' hyperthyroidism and ophthalmopathy.

This material consisted of peripheral blood mononuclear cells (PBMCs), taken at new diagnosis, from a patient treated with antithyroid drugs. The chain carries TRBV19 and TRBJ1-1; 9 bases match TRBD1. The receptor was isolated from a man aged 40-50 years with Graves disease. The CDR3 here is CASSFKQGATEAFF. DNA for the CDR3: TGTGCCAGTAGTTTCAAACAGGGGGCCACTGAAGCTTTCTTT.